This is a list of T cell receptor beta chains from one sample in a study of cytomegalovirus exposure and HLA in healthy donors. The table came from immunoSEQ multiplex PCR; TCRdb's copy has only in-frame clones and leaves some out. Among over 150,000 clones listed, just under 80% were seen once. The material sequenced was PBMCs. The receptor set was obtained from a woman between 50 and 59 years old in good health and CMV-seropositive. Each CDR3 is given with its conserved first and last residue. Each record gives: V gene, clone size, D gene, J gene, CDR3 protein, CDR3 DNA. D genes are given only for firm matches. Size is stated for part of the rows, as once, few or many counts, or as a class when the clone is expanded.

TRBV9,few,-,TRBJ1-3,CASSETGGNSGNTIYF,TGTGCCAGCAGCGAAACGGGGGGAAACTCTGGAAACACCATATATTTT
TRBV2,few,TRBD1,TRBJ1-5,CASSGDRGEGQPQHF,TGTGCCAGCAGTGGTGACAGGGGAGAAGGTCAGCCCCAGCATTTT
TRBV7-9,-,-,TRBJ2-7,CSSSSSYEQYF,TGTTCCAGCAGCTCATCCTACGAGCAGTACTTC
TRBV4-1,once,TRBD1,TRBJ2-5,CASSHVGQGVETQYF,TGCGCCAGCAGCCACGTGGGACAGGGGGTAGAGACCCAGTACTTC
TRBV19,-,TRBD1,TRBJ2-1,CASSSDRVRSYNEQFF,TGTGCCAGTAGTTCGGACAGGGTTAGGTCCTACAATGAGCAGTTCTTC
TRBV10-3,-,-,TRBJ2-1,CAISESGNEQFF,TGTGCCATCAGTGAGTCCGGGAATGAGCAGTTCTTC
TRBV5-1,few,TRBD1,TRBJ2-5,CASSLGDRGPETQYF,TGCGCCAGCAGCTTAGGGGACAGGGGGCCAGAGACCCAGTACTTC
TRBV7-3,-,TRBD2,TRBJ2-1,CASSPSGASYNEQFF,TGTGCCAGCAGCCCTAGCGGGGCCTCCTACAATGAGCAGTTCTTC
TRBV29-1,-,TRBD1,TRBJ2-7,CSAGTGTYEQYF,TGCAGCGCCGGGACAGGGACCTACGAGCAGTACTTC
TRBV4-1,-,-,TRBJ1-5,CASSQEGNGRDQPQHF,TGCGCCAGCAGCCAAGAAGGGAACGGGCGGGATCAGCCCCAGCATTTT
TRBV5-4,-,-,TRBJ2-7,CASSTGPADEQYF,TGTGCCAGCAGCACAGGACCGGCCGACGAGCAGTACTTC
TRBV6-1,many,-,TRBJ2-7,CASSEAVADSYEQYF,TGTGCCAGCAGTGAAGCAGTAGCCGACTCCTACGAGCAGTACTTC
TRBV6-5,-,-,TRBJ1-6,CASKDDSLYNSPLHF,TGTGCCAGCAAAGATGACAGTCTCTATAATTCACCCCTCCACTTT
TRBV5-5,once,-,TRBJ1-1,CASSFVNTEAFF,TGTGCCAGCAGCTTCGTGAACACTGAAGCTTTCTTT
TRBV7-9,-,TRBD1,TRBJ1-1,CASSLVTGVTEAFF,TGTGCCAGCAGCTTAGTGACAGGGGTCACTGAAGCTTTCTTT
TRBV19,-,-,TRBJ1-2,CASRGGARYGYTF,TGTGCCAGTAGGGGAGGGGCGAGATATGGCTACACCTTC
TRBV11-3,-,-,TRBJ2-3,CASSLNERSTDTQYF,TGTGCCAGCAGCTTAAACGAGAGAAGCACAGATACGCAGTATTTT
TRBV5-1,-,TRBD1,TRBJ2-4,CASSLETGTGRGAKNIQYF,TGCGCCAGCAGCTTGGAAACCGGGACAGGGAGAGGGGCCAAAAACATTCAGTACTTC
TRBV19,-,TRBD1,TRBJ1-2,CATLEQGDLGYTF,TGTGCCACTCTTGAACAGGGGGATCTTGGCTACACCTTC
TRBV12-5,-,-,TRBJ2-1,CASGLPWYGRRDISNEQFF,TGTGCTAGTGGTTTGCCATGGTATGGGCGCCGGGACATCTCCAATGAGCAGTTCTTC
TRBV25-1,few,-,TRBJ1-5,CASSAGQLQGGNQPQHF,TGTGCCAGCAGTGCCGGACAGTTACAGGGAGGCAATCAGCCCCAGCATTTT
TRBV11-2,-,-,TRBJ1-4,CASSPRTATNEKLFF,TGTGCCAGCAGCCCGCGGACAGCAACTAATGAAAAACTGTTTTTT
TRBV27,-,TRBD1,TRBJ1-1,CASRLTGTNTEAFF,TGTGCCAGCAGGCTGACAGGGACGAACACTGAAGCTTTCTTT
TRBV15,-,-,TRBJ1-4,CATSRDPIQGTNEKLFF,TGTGCCACCAGCAGGGACCCGATCCAGGGAACTAATGAAAAACTGTTTTTT
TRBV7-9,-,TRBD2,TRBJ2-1,CASSRSTSGANNEQFF,TGTGCCAGCAGCCGATCGACTAGCGGGGCCAACAATGAGCAGTTCTTC
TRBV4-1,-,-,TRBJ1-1,CASSQDSGSNTEAFF,TGCGCCAGCAGCCAAGATTCGGGAAGTAACACTGAAGCTTTCTTT
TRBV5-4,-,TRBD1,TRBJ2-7,CASSFWTGGHEQYF,TGTGCCAGCAGCTTCTGGACAGGGGGCCACGAGCAGTACTTC
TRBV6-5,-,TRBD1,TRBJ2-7,CASSRDRSSYEQYF,TGTGCCAGCAGTCGGGACAGGAGCTCCTACGAGCAGTACTTC
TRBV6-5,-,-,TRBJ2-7,CASSYGDLYEQYF,TGTGCCAGCAGTTATGGAGACCTCTACGAGCAGTACTTC
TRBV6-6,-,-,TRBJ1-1,CASSGARNTEAFF,TGTGCCAGCAGTGGGGCCCGAAACACTGAAGCTTTCTTT
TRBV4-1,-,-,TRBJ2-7,CASSQDRDEQYF,TGCGCCAGCAGCCAAGACCGGGACGAGCAGTACTTC
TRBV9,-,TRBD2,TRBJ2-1,CASSVALREGNEQFF,TGTGCCAGCAGCGTAGCACTCCGGGAGGGGAATGAGCAGTTCTTC
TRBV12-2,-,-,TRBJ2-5,CASRLAFKQGAETQYF,TGTGCAAGTCGCTTAGCCTTCAAGCAGGGGGCTGAGACCCAGTACTTC
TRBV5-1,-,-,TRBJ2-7,CASSLSPSGRLGHTVYEQYF,TGCGCCAGCAGCTTATCCCCTTCAGGGAGGTTAGGGCATACTGTCTACGAGCAGTACTTC
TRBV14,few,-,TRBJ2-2,CASSQGRLAGELFF,TGTGCCAGCAGCCAAGGCAGGCTCGCCGGGGAGCTGTTTTTT
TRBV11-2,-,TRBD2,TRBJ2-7,CASSPLKWASGDYEQYF,TGTGCCAGCAGCCCCCTAAAGTGGGCTAGCGGGGACTACGAGCAGTACTTC
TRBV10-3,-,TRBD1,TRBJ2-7,CAISESRQGVYEQYF,TGTGCCATCAGTGAGTCGCGACAGGGGGTCTACGAGCAGTACTTC
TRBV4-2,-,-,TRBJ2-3,CASSQAGSNTDTQYF,TGTGCCAGCAGCCAAGCGGGGAGCAACACAGATACGCAGTATTTT
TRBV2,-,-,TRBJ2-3,CASSGRSGTDTQYF,TGTGCCAGCAGCGGCCGGTCAGGGACAGATACGCAGTATTTT
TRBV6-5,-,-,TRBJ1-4,CASSLRRSNEKLFF,TGTGCCAGCAGTCTAAGACGGAGTAATGAAAAACTGTTTTTT
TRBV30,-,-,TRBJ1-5,CAWRGGTGNQPQHF,TGTGCCTGGAGAGGAGGGACCGGGAATCAGCCCCAGCATTTT
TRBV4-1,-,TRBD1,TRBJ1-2,CASSGTGGSYGYTF,TGCGCCAGCAGCGGGACAGGGGGCAGCTATGGCTACACCTTC
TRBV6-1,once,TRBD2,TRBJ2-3,CASSEVGLATDTQYF,TGTGCCAGCAGTGAAGTTGGACTAGCAACAGATACGCAGTATTTT
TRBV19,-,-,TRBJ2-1,CASSDGQPSYNEQFF,TGTGCCAGTTCTGATGGACAGCCTAGCTACAATGAGCAGTTCTTC
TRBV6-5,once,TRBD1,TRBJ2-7,CASSPAGTGIYEQYF,TGTGCCAGCAGTCCGGCCGGGACAGGTATCTACGAGCAGTACTTC
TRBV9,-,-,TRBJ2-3,CASSGQQGLDITDTQYF,TGTGCCAGCAGCGGTCAACAGGGTCTAGATATCACAGATACGCAGTATTTT
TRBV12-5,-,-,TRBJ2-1,CASGVLGLLGEQFF,TGTGCTAGTGGTGTGCTTGGACTGCTTGGTGAGCAGTTCTTC
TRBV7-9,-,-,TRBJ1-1,CASSLPRIPTGNTEAFF,TGTGCCAGCAGCTTACCGAGAATACCAACAGGGAACACTGAAGCTTTCTTT
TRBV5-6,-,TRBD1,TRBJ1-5,CASSLGSGTGGGQPQHF,TGTGCCAGCAGCTTGGGATCAGGGACAGGGGGTGGGCAGCCCCAGCATTTT
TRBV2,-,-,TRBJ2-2,CASSATGGELFF,TGTGCCAGCAGTGCGACGGGCGGGGAGCTGTTTTTT
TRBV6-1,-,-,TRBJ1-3,CASSVEWNTIYF,TGTGCCAGCAGTGTCGAGTGGAACACCATATATTTT
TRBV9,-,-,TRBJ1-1,CASSVGQAWGTEAFF,TGTGCCAGCAGCGTAGGACAGGCCTGGGGCACTGAAGCTTTCTTT
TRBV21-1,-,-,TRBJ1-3,CASSKSTYTPGTGSSGNTIYF,TGTGCCAGCAGCAAATCGACCTATACCCCCGGGACAGGGAGCTCTGGAAACACCATATATTTT
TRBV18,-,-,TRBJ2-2,CASSPSEINTGELFF,TGTGCCAGCTCACCTTCGGAGATCAACACCGGGGAGCTGTTTTTT
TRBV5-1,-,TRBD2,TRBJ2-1,CASSPRGGGARNEQFF,TGCGCCAGCAGCCCACGGGGCGGGGGGGCCAGGAATGAGCAGTTCTTC
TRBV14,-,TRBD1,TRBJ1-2,CASSQLGQGGYTF,TGTGCCAGCAGCCAACTAGGACAGGGGGGCTACACCTTC
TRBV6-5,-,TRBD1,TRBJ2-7,CASSSQTGREQYF,TGTGCCAGCAGTTCACAGACAGGGCGCGAGCAGTACTTC
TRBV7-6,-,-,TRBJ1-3,CASSLRLSSGNTIYF,TGTGCCAGCAGCCTCCGACTCAGCTCTGGAAACACCATATATTTT
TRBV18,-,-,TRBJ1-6,CASSPPGGRGPNSPLHF,TGTGCCAGCTCACCACCCGGAGGGAGGGGCCCAAATTCACCCCTCCACTTT
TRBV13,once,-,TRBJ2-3,CASSPFGGAHLQYF,TGTGCCAGCAGCCCCTTTGGGGGGGCTCATCTGCAGTATTTT